Each of the 22 T cell receptor beta chains below was sequenced from the same sample in a study of blood T cell repertoires in COVID-19. The table came from immunoSEQ multiplex PCR; TCRdb's copy has only in-frame clones and leaves some out. Found here are approximately 220,000 clones, 86% of them singletons; the top ten hold less than 4.5%. The sample consisted of PBMCs or T cells enriched from blood (not recorded which). These receptors were taken from a woman aged 40 to 50 with acute COVID-19.

This chain connects TRBV11-2 to TRBJ2-3, with D maybe TRBD2 (5 bases). The CDR3 spans 17 residues. CDR1 SGHAT and CDR2 FQNNGV come from the germline V gene. V shed 9 bases and J shed 0 bases, with 22 bases lying between them. CDR3: CASRGYPSRSSTDTQYF. The CDR3 coding sequence is TGTGCCAGTCGGGGATACCCGAGCCGATCTAGCACAGATACGCAGTATTTT.

The chain uses TRBV2 and TRBJ1-2, with 8 bases fitting TRBD1. V shed 5 bases, J shed 2 bases, and the junction held 13 bases outside the gene matches. The CDR3 runs to 17 residues. CDR1 and CDR2 (germline): SNHLY, FYNNEI. CDR3: CASSPTQGTGLNYGYTF. The DNA for the CDR3 is TGTGCCAGCAGTCCAACACAGGGGACAGGTCTAAACTATGGCTACACCTTC.

This clone turned up a few times. This chain links TRBV3-1 (or the pseudogene TRBV3-2) with TRBJ1-1; TRBD1 matches at 8 bases. CDR1 and CDR2 (germline): LGHDT, YNNKEL (reference sequence). J was trimmed by 4 bases and V by 0 bases; bases with no gene match: 7. The CDR3 sequence is 16 residues long. The CDR3 DNA is TGTGCCAGCAGCCAAGATCCCCACAGGGGGAGCACTGAAGCTTTCTTT. It specifies CASSQDPHRGSTEAFF.

This chain connects TRBV3-1 (or the pseudogene TRBV3-2) to TRBJ2-2; 10 bases are a match to TRBD2. The germline V gene has CDR1 LGHDT and CDR2 YNNKEL (reference sequence). Trimming at V came to 4 bases and at J to 9 bases, leaving 17 bases not matched to a gene. CDR3 length: 18 residues. The CDR3 protein is CASSPELAGVNTVRELFF. DNA for the CDR3: TGTGCCAGCAGCCCAGAGCTAGCGGGGGTGAACACCGTCCGGGAGCTGTTTTTT.

The chain links TRBV27 to TRBJ1-4, with D maybe TRBD1 (6 bases). Germline CDR1 and CDR2: MNHEY and SMNVEV (reference sequence). The germline V and J ends were trimmed by 5 bases and 4 bases, with 11 bases remaining between them. The length of the CDR3 is 14 residues. Here the CDR3 DNA reads TGTGCCAGCAGTATACAGGGCCTTAATGAAAAACTGTTTTTT. This translates into CASSIQGLNEKLFF.

The J gene is TRBJ1-1, the V gene TRBV19; D ambiguous. This CDR3 is 13 amino acids long. Germline assignment: CDR1 LNHDA and CDR2 SQIVND (reference sequence). V lost 5 bases to trimming and J lost 1 base, with 8 bases between them. Written as DNA, the CDR3 is TGTGCCAGTAGTGTCAGTTCGAACACTGAAGCTTTCTTT. The encoded protein is CASSVSSNTEAFF.

V usage is TRBV20-1 and J usage is TRBJ1-4; D is perhaps TRBD1 (5 bases). Germline-derived CDR1 and CDR2 are DFQATT and SNEGSKA (reference sequence). CDR3 length equals 10 residues. Trimming pared 7 bases from V and 8 bases from J, leaving 8 bases between. The CDR3 coding sequence is TGCAGTGTCCGGACAGAAAAACTGTTTTTT. This sequence encodes CSVRTEKLFF.

The chain carries TRBV13 and TRBJ1-3, with TRBD1 identical over 7 bases. Losses at the gene ends were 4 bases for V and 0 bases for J; bases not matched to a gene: 9. This CDR3 spans 17 amino acids. Germline CDR1 PRHDT, CDR2 FYEKMQ (reference sequence). In DNA, the CDR3 is TGTGCCAGCAGCTCCCTGGCAGGGGGTTCCTCTGGAAACACCATATATTTT. It yields the protein CASSSLAGGSSGNTIYF.

The table lists this clone with a count of one. The gene calls are TRBV14 and TRBJ2-7; 8 nucleotides agree with TRBD1. Germline V lookup: CDR1 SGHDN, CDR2 FVKESK. The CDR3 is 14 amino acids. Trimming took 3 bases from V and 2 from J; bases not matched to a gene: 3. In DNA, the CDR3 is TGTGCCAGCAGCCACGGACAGGGAGCCTACGAGCAGTACGTC. This gives the protein CASSHGQGAYEQYV.

V usage is TRBV2 and J usage is TRBJ1-1; D is unclear. The germline V and J ends were trimmed by 5 bases and 1 base, with 8 bases remaining between them. Germline CDR1 SNHLY, CDR2 FYNNEI. This CDR3 has 13 residues. The CDR3, as DNA: TGTGCCAGCAGTCTGACACCGAACACTGAAGCTTTCTTT. This sequence encodes CASSLTPNTEAFF.

The chain is built from TRBV19 and TRBJ2-1, with D perhaps matching TRBD1 (6 bases). Germline V CDR1 and CDR2: LNHDA, SQIVND (reference sequence). V was trimmed by 6 bases and J by 4 bases, leaving 10 bases between them. The CDR3 runs 13 residues. CDR3 bases: TGTGCCAGTAGGAGGACAGCTTACAATGAGCAGTTCTTC. This sequence encodes CASRRTAYNEQFF.

The chain recombines TRBV15 with TRBJ2-2; D might be TRBD1 (8 bases). The CDR3 runs to 14 residues. V was pared by 6 bases and J by 3 bases, with 11 bases between. The germline V gene encodes CDR1 LNHNV and CDR2 YYDKDF (reference sequence). The CDR3 coding sequence is TGTGCCACCAGACAGGGGGGGTACACCGGGGAGCTGTTTTTT. It translates to CATRQGGYTGELFF.

This chain joins TRBV7-3 and TRBJ1-2, with 11 bases matching TRBD1. Germline V gene lookup returns CDR1 SGHTA and CDR2 FQGTGA. The CDR3 totals 18 residues. Germline trimming cut 2 bases from V and 0 bases from J; bases unmatched to any gene: 8. CDR3 protein: CASSLSPGQGGANYGYTF. Here the CDR3 DNA reads TGTGCCAGCAGCTTATCCCCGGGACAGGGGGGAGCTAACTATGGCTACACCTTC.

This clone has only one observation. The chain carries TRBV14 and TRBJ1-6; 7 nucleotides line up with TRBD1. V lost 4 bases to trimming and J lost 7 bases; unmatched junction nucleotides: 16. The germline V gene encodes CDR1 SGHDN and CDR2 FVKESK. This CDR3 has 18 amino acids. The CDR3: CASSLRTGSTLGNSPLHF. The CDR3 DNA reads as TGTGCCAGCAGCCTGAGGACAGGTTCAACCCTGGGGAATTCACCCCTCCACTTT.

The J gene is TRBJ2-3, the V gene TRBV10-2; D is possibly TRBD2 (5 bases). CDR3 length equals 14 residues. Germline V CDR1 and CDR2: WSHSY, SAAADI. V shed 3 bases and J shed 2 bases, with 9 bases lying between them. This chain's CDR3 is CASSDGVITDTQYF. The CDR3 DNA reads TGCGCCAGCAGTGACGGGGTGATCACAGATACGCAGTATTTT.

This chain links TRBV2 with TRBJ2-5; D is possibly TRBD1 (6 bases). Per the germline V gene, CDR1 is SNHLY and CDR2 is FYNNEI. The CDR3 extends over 14 amino acids. V lost 4 bases to trimming and J lost 1 base, with 10 bases between them. CDR3 sequence: CASSAWTAQETQYF. Written as DNA, the CDR3 is TGTGCCAGCAGTGCCTGGACAGCCCAAGAGACCCAGTACTTC.

This clone was seen a handful of times. The chain is built from TRBV4-1 and TRBJ1-1; D may be TRBD1 (6 bases). The germline V gene has CDR1 MGHRA and CDR2 YSYEKL. V was clipped by 0 bases and J by 0 bases, with 17 bases between them. This CDR3 region has 18 residues. Written as DNA, the CDR3 is TGCGCCAGCAGCCAAGATTATGGGGCAGGGGATATGAACACTGAAGCTTTCTTT. It codes for CASSQDYGAGDMNTEAFF.

This clone was seen a handful of times. The same CDR3 can be traced to other DNA sequences in this sample. J is TRBJ1-1 and V is TRBV7-9, with D unclear. The CDR3 is made up of 12 amino acids. Germline V gives CDR1 SEHNR, CDR2 FQNEAQ (reference sequence). V dropped 3 bases and J dropped 2 bases, with 4 bases sitting between them. CDR3 protein: CASSFSNTEAFF. CDR3 DNA sequence: TGTGCCAGCAGCTTCAGTAACACTGAAGCTTTCTTT.

The chain joins TRBV7-9 to TRBJ1-1; TRBD1 aligns across 7 bases. The CDR3 consists of 13 residues. The germline gives CDR1 SEHNR, CDR2 FQNEAQ (reference sequence). V lost 4 bases to trimming and J lost 4 bases; unmatched junction nucleotides: 3. Written as DNA, the CDR3 is TGTGCCAGCAGCTCGGGACAGTTCACTGAAGCTTTCTTT. Its translation is CASSSGQFTEAFF. The entire variable domain, with the rest obtained from reference TRBV7-9 and TRBJ1-1, is as follows: DTGVSQNPRHKITKRGQNVTFRCDPISEHNRLYWYRQTLGQGPEFLTYFQNEAQLEKSRLLSDRFSAERPKGSFSTLEIQRTEQGDSAMYLCASSSGQFTEAFFGQGTRLTVV.

The V gene is TRBV7-2, the J gene TRBJ1-3; D may be TRBD1 (6 bases). Germline CDR1 is SGHTA and CDR2 is FQGNSA. V was clipped by 4 bases and J by 0 bases, with 19 bases between them. The CDR3 is 18 residues long. CDR3 protein: CASSSSGGAVPSGNTIYF. CDR3 coding DNA: TGTGCCAGCAGCTCCAGCGGGGGCGCGGTGCCCTCTGGAAACACCATATATTTT.

The CDR3 DNA follows: TGTGCCAGCAGTTTACCAAATTTTAATTTACGGGGTCGCCAAGAGCAGTTCTTC. The encoded protein is CASSLPNFNLRGRQEQFF. The chain couples TRBV27 to TRBJ2-1; D possibly corresponds to TRBD2 (5 bases). Trimming took 2 bases from V and 10 from J, leaving 27 bases between them. Germline CDR1 MNHEY, CDR2 SMNVEV (reference sequence). This CDR3 contains 18 residues.

This clone has just one count. The chain has TRBV7-9 and TRBJ1-1; D remains ambiguous. The germline gives CDR1 SEHNR, CDR2 FQNEAQ (reference sequence). The germline V and J ends were trimmed by 0 bases and 2 bases, with 4 bases remaining between them. This CDR3 is built from 13 residues. The CDR3 sequence is CASSLAANTEAFF. The CDR3 DNA is TGTGCCAGCAGCTTAGCAGCAAACACTGAAGCTTTCTTT. The full variable domain, with the rest looked up from reference TRBV7-9 and TRBJ1-1, is DTGVSQNPRHKITKRGQNVTFRCDPISEHNRLYWYRQTLGQGPEFLTYFQNEAQLEKSRLLSDRFSAERPKGSFSTLEIQRTEQGDSAMYLCASSLAANTEAFFGQGTRLTVV.